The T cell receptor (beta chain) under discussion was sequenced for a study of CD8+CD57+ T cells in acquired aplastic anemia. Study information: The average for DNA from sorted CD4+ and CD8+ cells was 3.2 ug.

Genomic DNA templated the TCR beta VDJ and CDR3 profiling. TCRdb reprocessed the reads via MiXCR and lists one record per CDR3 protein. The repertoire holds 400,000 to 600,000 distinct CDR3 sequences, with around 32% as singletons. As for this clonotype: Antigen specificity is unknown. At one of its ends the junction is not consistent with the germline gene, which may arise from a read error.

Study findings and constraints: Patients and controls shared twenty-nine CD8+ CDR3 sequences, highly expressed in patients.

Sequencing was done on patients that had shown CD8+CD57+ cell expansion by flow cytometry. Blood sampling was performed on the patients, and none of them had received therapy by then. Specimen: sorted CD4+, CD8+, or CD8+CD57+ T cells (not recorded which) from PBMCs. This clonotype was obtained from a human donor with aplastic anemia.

CDR3: CANTNTGTSGRAQEAQYF. The CDR3 region has the DNA TGTGCCAACACAAACACCGGGACTAGCGGGAGGGCCCAAGAGGCCCAGTACTTC. The chain uses TRBV10-3 and TRBJ2-5, with TRBD2 identical over 16 bases. The CDR3 sequence is 18 residues long. The V gene's germline CDR1 is ENHRY and CDR2 SYGVKD.